These T cell receptor beta chains were read from a single sample in a study of shared clonotypes between healthy human individuals. Produced via immunoSEQ multiplex PCR; TCRdb's table is partial and in-frame only. Of some 1 million clones in the sample, 65% to 80% were seen once. What was sequenced was memory CD4+ T cells sorted from blood. The receptors were gathered from a man aged 18 to 29 in good health. CDR3s include the opening cysteine and the closing phenylalanine or tryptophan. The D gene is left open where the match is weak. A clone size is listed for some rows: how often the clone was seen (once, few, many), or a class if it is expanded.

size	J	D	V	CDR3	DNA
.	TRBJ2-3	.	TRBV14	CASSRLYGRQYF	TGTGCCAGCAGCCGACTGTATGGGAGGCAGTATTTT
.	TRBJ2-3	TRBD2	TRBV5-5	CASSGGTSLPTDTQYF	TGTGCCAGCAGCGGGGGGACTAGCCTACCCACAGATACGCAGTATTTT
.	TRBJ1-5	.	TRBV18	CASSPPGTGNQPQHF	TGTGCCAGCTCACCTCCCGGGACCGGCAATCAGCCCCAGCATTTT
.	TRBJ2-4	.	TRBV7-2	CASSPKTGEGAKNIQYF	TGTGCCAGCAGCCCAAAGACGGGAGAGGGGGCCAAAAACATTCAGTACTTC
.	TRBJ1-1	.	TRBV6-6	CATQFGPEAFF	TGTGCCACACAATTCGGCCCTGAAGCTTTCTTT
.	TRBJ2-1	TRBD2	TRBV10-3	CAISEGLAAHFGEQFF	TGTGCCATCAGTGAGGGACTAGCCGCTCACTTCGGTGAGCAGTTCTTC
.	TRBJ1-6	.	TRBV11-1	CASSLGANSPLHF	TGTGCCAGCAGCTTAGGGGCTAATTCACCCCTCCACTTT
.	TRBJ2-7	.	TRBV7-9	CASSPRVGGYSSYEQYF	TGTGCCAGCAGCCCCCGCGTGGGGGGATACTCTTCCTACGAGCAGTACTTC
few	TRBJ2-1	TRBD2	TRBV5-6	CASSLSSGGRGSYNEQFF	TGTGCCAGCAGCTTAAGTAGCGGGGGCCGGGGCTCCTACAATGAGCAGTTCTTC
.	TRBJ2-7	.	TRBV7-2	CASSKVGGYEQYF	TGTGCCAGCAGCAAAGTGGGCGGCTACGAGCAGTACTTC
few	TRBJ2-1	TRBD1	TRBV19	CASSTSQGALNEQFF	TGTGCCAGTAGTACCTCACAGGGGGCGCTGAATGAGCAGTTCTTC
.	TRBJ2-2	TRBD2	TRBV19	CASSMIAGGTTGELFF	TGTGCCAGTAGTATGATAGCGGGGGGCACCACCGGGGAGCTGTTTTTT
.	TRBJ2-3	.	TRBV15	CATSVRGTDTQYF	TGTGCCACCAGCGTACGGGGCACAGATACGCAGTATTTT
.	TRBJ1-1	.	TRBV2	CASQKRGANTEAFF	TGTGCCAGCCAGAAGAGGGGGGCGAACACTGAAGCTTTCTTT
.	TRBJ2-1	.	TRBV4-1	CASSQVEGRQRIF	TGCGCCAGCAGCCAAGTAGAAGGGAGACAGAGGATCTTC
few	TRBJ1-1	.	TRBV5-8	CASSRREGEAFF	TGTGCCAGCAGCCGCCGCGAGGGGGAAGCTTTCTTT
.	TRBJ2-7	.	TRBV6-5	CASRRDVGFDEQYF	TGTGCCAGCCGCCGAGATGTGGGCTTCGACGAGCAGTACTTC
.	TRBJ1-5	TRBD1	TRBV7-8	CASSLGTGAQPQHF	TGTGCCAGCAGCTTAGGAACAGGGGCTCAGCCCCAGCATTTT
few	TRBJ2-6	.	TRBV7-9	CASSLARSGANVLTF	TGTGCCAGCAGCTTAGCCAGGTCAGGGGCCAACGTCCTGACTTTC
.	TRBJ1-3	.	TRBV10-3	CAISDRDSGNTIYF	TGTGCCATCAGTGATAGGGACTCTGGAAACACCATATATTTT
once	TRBJ2-3	TRBD1	TRBV2	CASSEGTGTTDTQYF	TGTGCCAGCAGTGAGGGGACAGGGACAACGGATACGCAGTATTTT
.	TRBJ2-5	.	TRBV11-2	CASSLRQETQYF	TGTGCCAGCAGCTTGCGACAAGAGACCCAGTACTTC
.	TRBJ2-7	TRBD2	TRBV29-1	CSVEGTSGSSYEQYF	TGCAGCGTTGAAGGGACTAGCGGGAGTTCATACGAGCAGTACTTC
.	TRBJ1-1	.	TRBV7-2	CASRQQESFEAFF	TGTGCCAGCAGGCAACAGGAATCCTTTGAAGCTTTCTTT